The source of this TCR beta chain is a study of chemoradiotherapy in HPV16-positive cancers. This CDR3 contains 18 residues. Germline V lookup: CDR1 ENHRY, CDR2 SYGVKD. V shed 10 bases and J 0 bases; nucleotides not matched to a gene: 20. Over chemoradiotherapy, repertoires were sampled more than once. This clone was found a few times. Its antigen is not identified. Findings and limits, study-wide: HPV-specific T cells were functionally defined from only a couple of HPV16-positive patients. During treatment, candidate HPV-specific clones and E7-related motifs expanded in tumor.

Clones were sequenced by immunoSEQ multiplex PCR, and TCRdb holds only the in-frame ones, with some missing. This sample has about 29,000 clones; approximately 90% occur once, and the top ten carry under 25%. The chain has TRBV10-3 and TRBJ2-5, with 7 nucleotides matching TRBD1. Material: blood, obtained from a patient who underwent chemoradiotherapy. This receptor was identified in a human donor with HPV-associated anogenital cancer. The CDR3 loop is CATSDRQGTIWYQETQYF. CDR3 nucleotide sequence: TGTGCCACCTCGGATAGACAGGGTACCATCTGGTACCAAGAGACCCAGTACTTC.